This TCR beta chain was recorded in a study of shared clonotypes between healthy human individuals. CDR1 and CDR2 from the germline V gene are WSHSY and SAAADI. This CDR3 is 15 amino acids long. V lost 6 bases, J lost 9 bases, and 12 bases stayed unmatched. The protocol was immunoSEQ multiplex PCR, while the TCRdb copy is restricted to in-frame clones and leaves out a portion. The sample has about 2 million clones, 90% to 95% seen once. The clonotype comes from a man aged 18 to 29 in good health. J is TRBJ2-1 and V is TRBV10-2, with 9 bases that match TRBD2. Sequencing was done on a sample of naive CD4+ T cells sorted from blood. Documented subset: CD45RA+ positively selected. The CDR3 protein is CASSLRLAESGEQFF. CDR3 nucleotide sequence: TGCGCCAGCAGCCTCCGACTAGCGGAATCGGGTGAGCAGTTCTTC.